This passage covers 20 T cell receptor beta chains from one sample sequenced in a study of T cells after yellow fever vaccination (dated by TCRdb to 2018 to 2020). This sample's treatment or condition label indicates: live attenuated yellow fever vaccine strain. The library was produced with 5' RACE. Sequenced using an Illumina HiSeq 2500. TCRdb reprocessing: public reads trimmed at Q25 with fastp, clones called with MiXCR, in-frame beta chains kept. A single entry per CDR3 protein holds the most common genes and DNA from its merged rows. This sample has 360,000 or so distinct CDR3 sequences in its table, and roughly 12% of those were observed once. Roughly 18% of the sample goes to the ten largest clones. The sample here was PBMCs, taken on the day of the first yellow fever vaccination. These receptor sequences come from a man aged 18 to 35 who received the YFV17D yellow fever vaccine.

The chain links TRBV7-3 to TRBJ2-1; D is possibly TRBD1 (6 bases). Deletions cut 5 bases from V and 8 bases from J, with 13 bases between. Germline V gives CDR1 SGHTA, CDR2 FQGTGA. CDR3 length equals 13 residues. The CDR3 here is CASSARQVDEQFF. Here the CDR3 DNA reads TGTGCCAGCAGCGCCCGACAGGTAGATGAGCAGTTCTTC.

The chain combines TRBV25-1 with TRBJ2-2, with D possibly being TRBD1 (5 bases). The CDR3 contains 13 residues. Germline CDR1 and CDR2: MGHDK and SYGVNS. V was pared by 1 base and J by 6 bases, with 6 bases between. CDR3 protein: CASSESGPGELFF. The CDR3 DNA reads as TGTGCCAGCAGTGAATCAGGGCCCGGGGAGCTGTTTTTT.

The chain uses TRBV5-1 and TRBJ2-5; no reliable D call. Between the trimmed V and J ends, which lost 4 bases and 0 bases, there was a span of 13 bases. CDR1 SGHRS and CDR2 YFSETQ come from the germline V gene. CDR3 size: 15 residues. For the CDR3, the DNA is TGCGCCAGCAGCCCCTCTCCATCGTACCAAGAGACCCAGTACTTC. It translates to CASSPSPSYQETQYF.

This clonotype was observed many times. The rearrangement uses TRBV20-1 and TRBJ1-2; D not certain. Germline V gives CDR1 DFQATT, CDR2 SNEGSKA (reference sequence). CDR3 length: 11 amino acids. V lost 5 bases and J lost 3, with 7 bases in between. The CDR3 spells CSARADYGYTF. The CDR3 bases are TGCAGTGCTCGAGCGGACTATGGCTACACCTTC.

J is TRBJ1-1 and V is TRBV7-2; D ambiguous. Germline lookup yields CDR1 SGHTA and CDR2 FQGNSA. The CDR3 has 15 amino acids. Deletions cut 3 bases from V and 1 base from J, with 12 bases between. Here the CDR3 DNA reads TGTGCCAGCAGCTTCTACTTCAATTCGAACACTGAAGCTTTCTTT. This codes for CASSFYFNSNTEAFF.

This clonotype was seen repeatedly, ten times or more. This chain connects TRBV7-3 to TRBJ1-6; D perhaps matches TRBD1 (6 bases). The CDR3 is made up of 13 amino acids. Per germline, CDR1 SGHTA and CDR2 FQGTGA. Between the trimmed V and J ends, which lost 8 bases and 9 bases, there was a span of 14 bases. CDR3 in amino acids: CASPDRRCSPLHF. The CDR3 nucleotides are TGTGCCAGCCCCGACAGGAGATGTTCACCCCTCCACTTT.

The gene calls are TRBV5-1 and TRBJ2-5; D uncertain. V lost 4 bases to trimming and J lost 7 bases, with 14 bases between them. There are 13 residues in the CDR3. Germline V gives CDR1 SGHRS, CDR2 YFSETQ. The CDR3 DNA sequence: TGCGCCAGCAGCGCGGACCTGGGTGGGACCCAGTACTTC. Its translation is CASSADLGGTQYF.

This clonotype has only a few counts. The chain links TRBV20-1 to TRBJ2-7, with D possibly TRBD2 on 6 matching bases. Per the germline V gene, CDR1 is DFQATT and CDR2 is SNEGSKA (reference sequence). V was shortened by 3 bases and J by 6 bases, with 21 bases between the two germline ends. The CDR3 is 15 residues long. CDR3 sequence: CSARGEDYDRGEQYV. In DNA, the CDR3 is TGCAGTGCTAGGGGGGAGGACTACGACCGAGGCGAGCAGTACGTC.

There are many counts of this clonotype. The CDR3 region has the DNA TGTGCCACTGAGGCGGGGGTTAGCTCCTACAATGAGCAGTTCTTC. It translates to CATEAGVSSYNEQFF. The rearrangement joins TRBV19 to TRBJ2-1, with 7 nucleotides matching TRBD2. Germline-derived CDR1 and CDR2 are LNHDA and SQIVND (reference sequence). V shed 10 bases, J shed 0 bases, and the junction held 9 bases outside the gene matches. This CDR3 region has 15 residues.

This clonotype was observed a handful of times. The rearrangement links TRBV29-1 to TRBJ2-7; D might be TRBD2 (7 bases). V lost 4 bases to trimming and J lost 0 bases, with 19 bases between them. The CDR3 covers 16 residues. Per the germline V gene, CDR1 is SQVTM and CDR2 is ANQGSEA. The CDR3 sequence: CSVVGGGHQSSYEQYF. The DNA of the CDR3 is TGCAGCGTTGTAGGGGGGGGCCACCAAAGCTCCTACGAGCAGTACTTC.

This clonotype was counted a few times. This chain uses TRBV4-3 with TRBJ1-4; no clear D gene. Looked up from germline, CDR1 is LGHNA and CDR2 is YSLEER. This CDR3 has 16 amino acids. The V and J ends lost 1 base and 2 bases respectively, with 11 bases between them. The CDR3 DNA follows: TGCGCCAGCAGCCAAGCGGCCCTTCGTACTAATGAAAAACTGTTTTTT. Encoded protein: CASSQAALRTNEKLFF.

CDR3 region: CASSPMGQGTGYGYTF. The CDR3 DNA is TGTGCCAGCAGTCCGATGGGACAGGGAACGGGCTATGGCTACACCTTC. The gene calls are TRBV12-3 or TRBV12-4 and TRBJ1-2, with 9 nucleotides matching TRBD1. The CDR3 spans 16 residues. The junction had 11 bases not matched to a gene; V was cut back by 5 bases and J by 4 bases.

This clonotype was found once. The CDR3 nucleotides are TGTGCCAGCAGTTTCGGGAGTACTAACTATGGCTACACCTTC. It is translated as CASSFGSTNYGYTF. This chain joins TRBV27 and TRBJ1-2, with D unclear. Germline-derived CDR1 and CDR2 are MNHEY and SMNVEV (reference sequence). The CDR3 runs 14 residues. The V gene lost 3 bases and the J gene lost 0 bases, with 8 bases spanning the gap.

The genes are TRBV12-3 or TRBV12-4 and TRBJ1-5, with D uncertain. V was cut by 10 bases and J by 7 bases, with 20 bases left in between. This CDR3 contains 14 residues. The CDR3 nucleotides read TGTGCCATCACCAATCAGGCGCGAGGGCAGCCCCAGCATTTT. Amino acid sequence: CAITNQARGQPQHF.

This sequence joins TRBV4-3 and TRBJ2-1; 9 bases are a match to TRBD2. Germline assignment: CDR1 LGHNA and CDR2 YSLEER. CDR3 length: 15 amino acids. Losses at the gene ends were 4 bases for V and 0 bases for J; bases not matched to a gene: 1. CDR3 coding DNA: TGCGCCAGCAGCCGCGGGGGGGCCTCCTACAATGAGCAGTTCTTC. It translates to CASSRGGASYNEQFF.

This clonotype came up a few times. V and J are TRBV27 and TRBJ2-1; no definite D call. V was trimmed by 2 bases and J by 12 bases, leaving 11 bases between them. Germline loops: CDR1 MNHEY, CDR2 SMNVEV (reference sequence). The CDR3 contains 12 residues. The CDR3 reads CASSLPRSTQFF. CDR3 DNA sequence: TGTGCCAGCAGTTTACCCCGATCCACGCAGTTCTTC.

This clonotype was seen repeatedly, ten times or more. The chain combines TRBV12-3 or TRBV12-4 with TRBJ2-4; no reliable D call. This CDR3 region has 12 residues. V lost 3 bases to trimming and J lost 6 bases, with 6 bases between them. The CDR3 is CASSFHPNIQYF. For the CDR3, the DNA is TGTGCCAGCAGTTTCCACCCAAACATTCAGTACTTC.

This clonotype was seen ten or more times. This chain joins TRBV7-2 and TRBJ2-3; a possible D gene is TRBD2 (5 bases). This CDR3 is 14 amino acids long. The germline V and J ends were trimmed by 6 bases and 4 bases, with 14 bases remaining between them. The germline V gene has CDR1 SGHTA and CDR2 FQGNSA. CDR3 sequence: CASSPWLASDTQYF. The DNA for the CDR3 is TGTGCCAGCAGTCCCTGGCTAGCTTCAGATACGCAGTATTTT.

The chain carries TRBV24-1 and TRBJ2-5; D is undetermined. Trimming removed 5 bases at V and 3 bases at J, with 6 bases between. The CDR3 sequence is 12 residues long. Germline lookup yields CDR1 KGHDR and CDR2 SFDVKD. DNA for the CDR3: TGTGCCACCAGTGGTCCAGAAGAGACCCAGTACTTC. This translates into CATSGPEETQYF.

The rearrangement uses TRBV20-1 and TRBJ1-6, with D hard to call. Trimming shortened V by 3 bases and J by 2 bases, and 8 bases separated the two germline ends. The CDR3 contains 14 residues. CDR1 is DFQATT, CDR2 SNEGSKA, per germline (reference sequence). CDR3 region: CSARSGPYNSPLHF. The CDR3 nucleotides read TGCAGTGCTAGGTCCGGGCCCTATAATTCACCCCTCCACTTT.